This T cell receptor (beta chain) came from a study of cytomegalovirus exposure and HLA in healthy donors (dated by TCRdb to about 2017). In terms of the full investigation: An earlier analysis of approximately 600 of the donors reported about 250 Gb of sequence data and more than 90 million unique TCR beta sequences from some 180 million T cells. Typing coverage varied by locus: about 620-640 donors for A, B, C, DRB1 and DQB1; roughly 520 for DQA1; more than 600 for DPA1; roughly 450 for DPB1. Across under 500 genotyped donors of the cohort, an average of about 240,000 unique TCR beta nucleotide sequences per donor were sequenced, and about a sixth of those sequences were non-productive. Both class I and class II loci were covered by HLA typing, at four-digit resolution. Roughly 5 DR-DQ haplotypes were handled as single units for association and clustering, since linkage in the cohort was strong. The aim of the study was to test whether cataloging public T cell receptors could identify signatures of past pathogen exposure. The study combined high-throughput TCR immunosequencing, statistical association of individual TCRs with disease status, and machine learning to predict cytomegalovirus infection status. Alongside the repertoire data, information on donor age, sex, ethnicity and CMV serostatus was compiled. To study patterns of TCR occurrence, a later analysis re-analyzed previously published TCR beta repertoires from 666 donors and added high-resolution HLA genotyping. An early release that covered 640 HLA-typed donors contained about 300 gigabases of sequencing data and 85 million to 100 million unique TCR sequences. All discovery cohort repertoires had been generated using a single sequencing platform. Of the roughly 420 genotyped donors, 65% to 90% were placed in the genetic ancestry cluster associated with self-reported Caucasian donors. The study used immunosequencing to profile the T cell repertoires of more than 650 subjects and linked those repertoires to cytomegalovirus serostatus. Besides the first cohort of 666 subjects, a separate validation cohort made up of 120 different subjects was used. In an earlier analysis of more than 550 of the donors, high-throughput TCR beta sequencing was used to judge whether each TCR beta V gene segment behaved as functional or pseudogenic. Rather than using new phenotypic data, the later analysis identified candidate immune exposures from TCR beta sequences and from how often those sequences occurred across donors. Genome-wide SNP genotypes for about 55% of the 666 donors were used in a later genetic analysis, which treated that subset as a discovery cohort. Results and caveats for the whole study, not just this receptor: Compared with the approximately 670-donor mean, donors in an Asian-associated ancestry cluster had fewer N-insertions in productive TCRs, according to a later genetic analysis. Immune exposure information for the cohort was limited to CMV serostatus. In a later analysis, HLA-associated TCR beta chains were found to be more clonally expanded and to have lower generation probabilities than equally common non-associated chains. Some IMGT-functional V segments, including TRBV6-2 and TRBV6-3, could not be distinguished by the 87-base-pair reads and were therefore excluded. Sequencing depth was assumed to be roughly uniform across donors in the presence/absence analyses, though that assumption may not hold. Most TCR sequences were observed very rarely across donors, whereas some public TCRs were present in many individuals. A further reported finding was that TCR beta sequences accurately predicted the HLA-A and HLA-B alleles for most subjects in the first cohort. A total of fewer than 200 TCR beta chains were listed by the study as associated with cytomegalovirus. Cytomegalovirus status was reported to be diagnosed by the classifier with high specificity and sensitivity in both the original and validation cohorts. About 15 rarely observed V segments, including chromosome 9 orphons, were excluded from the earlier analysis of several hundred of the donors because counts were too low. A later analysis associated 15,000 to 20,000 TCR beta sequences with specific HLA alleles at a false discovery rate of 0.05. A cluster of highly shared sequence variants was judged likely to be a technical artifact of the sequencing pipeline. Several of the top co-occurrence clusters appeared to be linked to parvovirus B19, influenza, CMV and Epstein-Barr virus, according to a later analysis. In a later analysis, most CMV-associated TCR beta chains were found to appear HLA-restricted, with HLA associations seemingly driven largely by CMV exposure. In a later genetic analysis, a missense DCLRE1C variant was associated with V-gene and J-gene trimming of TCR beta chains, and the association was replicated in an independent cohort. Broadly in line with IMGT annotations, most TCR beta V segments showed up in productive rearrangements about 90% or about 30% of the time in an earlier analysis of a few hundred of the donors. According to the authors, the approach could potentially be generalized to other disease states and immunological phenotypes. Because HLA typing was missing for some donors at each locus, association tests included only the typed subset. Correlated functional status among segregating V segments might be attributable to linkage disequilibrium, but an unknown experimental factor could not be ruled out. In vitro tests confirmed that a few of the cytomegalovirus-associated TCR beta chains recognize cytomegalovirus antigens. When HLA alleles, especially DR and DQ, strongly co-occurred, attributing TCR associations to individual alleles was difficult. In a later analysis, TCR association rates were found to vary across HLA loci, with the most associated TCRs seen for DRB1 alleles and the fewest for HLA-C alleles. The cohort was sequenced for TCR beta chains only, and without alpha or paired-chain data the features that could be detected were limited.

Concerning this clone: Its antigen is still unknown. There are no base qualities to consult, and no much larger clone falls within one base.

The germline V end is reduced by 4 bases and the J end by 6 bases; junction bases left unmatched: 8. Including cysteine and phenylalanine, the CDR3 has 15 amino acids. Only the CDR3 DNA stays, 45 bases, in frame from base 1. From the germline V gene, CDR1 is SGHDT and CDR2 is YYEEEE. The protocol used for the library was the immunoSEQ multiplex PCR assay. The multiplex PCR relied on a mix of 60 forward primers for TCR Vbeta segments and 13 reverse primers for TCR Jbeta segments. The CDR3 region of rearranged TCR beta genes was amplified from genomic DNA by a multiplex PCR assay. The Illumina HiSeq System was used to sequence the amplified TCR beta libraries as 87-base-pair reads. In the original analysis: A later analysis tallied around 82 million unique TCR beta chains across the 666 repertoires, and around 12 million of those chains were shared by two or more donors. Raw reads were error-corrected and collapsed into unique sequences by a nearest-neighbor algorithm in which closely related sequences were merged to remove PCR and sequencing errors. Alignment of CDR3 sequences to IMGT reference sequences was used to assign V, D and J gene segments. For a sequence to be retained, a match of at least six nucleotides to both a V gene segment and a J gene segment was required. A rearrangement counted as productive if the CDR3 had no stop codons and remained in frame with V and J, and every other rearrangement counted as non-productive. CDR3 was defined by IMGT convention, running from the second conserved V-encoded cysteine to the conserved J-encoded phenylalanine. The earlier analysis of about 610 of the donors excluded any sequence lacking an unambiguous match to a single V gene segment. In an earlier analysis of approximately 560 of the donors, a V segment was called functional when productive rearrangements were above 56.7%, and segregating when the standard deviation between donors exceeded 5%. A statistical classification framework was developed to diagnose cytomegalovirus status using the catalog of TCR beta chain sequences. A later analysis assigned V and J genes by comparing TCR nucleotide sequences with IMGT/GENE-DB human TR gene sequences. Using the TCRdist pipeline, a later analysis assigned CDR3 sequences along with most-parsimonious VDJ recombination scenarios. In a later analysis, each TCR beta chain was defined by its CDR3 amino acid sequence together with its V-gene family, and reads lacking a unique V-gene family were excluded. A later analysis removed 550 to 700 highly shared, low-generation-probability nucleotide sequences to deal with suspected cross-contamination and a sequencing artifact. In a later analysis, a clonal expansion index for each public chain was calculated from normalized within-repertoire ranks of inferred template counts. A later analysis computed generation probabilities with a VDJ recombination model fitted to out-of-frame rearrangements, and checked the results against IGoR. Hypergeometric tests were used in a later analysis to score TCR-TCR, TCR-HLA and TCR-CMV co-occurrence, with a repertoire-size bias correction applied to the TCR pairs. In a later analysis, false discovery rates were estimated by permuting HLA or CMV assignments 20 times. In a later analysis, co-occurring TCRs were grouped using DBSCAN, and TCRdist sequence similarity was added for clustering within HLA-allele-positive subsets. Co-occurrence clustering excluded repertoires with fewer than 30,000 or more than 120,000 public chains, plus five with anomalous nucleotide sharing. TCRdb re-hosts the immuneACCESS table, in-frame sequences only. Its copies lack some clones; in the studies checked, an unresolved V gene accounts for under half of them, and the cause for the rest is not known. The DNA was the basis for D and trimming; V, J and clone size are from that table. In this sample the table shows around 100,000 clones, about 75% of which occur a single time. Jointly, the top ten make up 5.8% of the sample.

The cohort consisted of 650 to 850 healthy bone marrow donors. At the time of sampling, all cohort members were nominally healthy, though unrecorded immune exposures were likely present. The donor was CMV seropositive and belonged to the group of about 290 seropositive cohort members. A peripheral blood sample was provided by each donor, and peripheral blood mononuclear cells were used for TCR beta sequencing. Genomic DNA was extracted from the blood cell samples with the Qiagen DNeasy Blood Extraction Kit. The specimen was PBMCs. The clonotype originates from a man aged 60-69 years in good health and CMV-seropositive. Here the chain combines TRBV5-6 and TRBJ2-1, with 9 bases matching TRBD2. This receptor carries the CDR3 CASSRRGGGANEQFF. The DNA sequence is TGTGCCAGCAGCCGACGGGGCGGGGGGGCCAATGAGCAGTTCTTC.